Each of the 4 T cell receptor beta chains below was sequenced from the same sample in a study of beta chain features in type 1 diabetes. Reverse transcribing all isolated RNA meant expressed TCRB transcripts were sequenced. The data were produced by immunoSEQ multiplex PCR, yet TCRdb's version contains in-frame clones alone and is incomplete. Of around 340,000 clones in the sample, around a fifth were seen once. Sequenced sample: naive CD4+ T cells from blood. The receptor source for this set is a young woman in good health.

The chain recombines TRBV4-1 with TRBJ1-2; 10 nucleotides agree with TRBD1. The junction had 7 bases not matched to a gene; V was cut back by 1 base and J by 8 bases. The CDR3 is made up of 15 amino acids. Germline V gene data show CDR1 as MGHRA and CDR2 as YSYEKL. CDR3: CASSQGDRGREGYTF. CDR3 DNA: TGCGCCAGCAGCCAAGGAGACAGGGGGCGAGAAGGCTACACCTTC.

This clone was seen a few times. The chain couples TRBV7-2 to TRBJ1-1; TRBD1 matches at 8 bases. Germline CDR1 and CDR2: SGHTA and FQGNSA. The CDR3 spans 14 residues. The V gene end was trimmed by 6 bases and the J gene end by 3 bases; junction bases not matched to a gene: 6. The CDR3 loop reads CASRSDREYTEAFF. In DNA, the CDR3 is TGTGCCAGCAGGTCGGACAGGGAGTACACTGAAGCTTTCTTT.

This clone was recorded a few times. The V call is TRBV7-2, the J call TRBJ1-2; 10 bases are a match to TRBD1. CDR3 length equals 15 residues. From germline, CDR1 is SGHTA and CDR2 FQGNSA. V lost 5 bases to trimming and J lost 4 bases; unmatched junction nucleotides: 7. CDR3 nucleotide sequence: TGTGCCAGCAGCCTCGACAGGGGGCGTAGCTATGGCTACACCTTC. This translates into CASSLDRGRSYGYTF.

This clone was counted a few times. The gene calls are TRBV7-9 and TRBJ2-1; D might be TRBD2 (6 bases). CDR3 length equals 16 residues. The germline CDR1 and CDR2 sequences are SEHNR and FQNEAQ (reference sequence). V was clipped by 5 bases and J by 3 bases, with 17 bases between them. The CDR3: CASSPGVAGSYNEQFF. For the CDR3, the DNA is TGTGCCAGCAGCCCGGGGGTCGCGGGAAGCTACAATGAGCAGTTCTTC.